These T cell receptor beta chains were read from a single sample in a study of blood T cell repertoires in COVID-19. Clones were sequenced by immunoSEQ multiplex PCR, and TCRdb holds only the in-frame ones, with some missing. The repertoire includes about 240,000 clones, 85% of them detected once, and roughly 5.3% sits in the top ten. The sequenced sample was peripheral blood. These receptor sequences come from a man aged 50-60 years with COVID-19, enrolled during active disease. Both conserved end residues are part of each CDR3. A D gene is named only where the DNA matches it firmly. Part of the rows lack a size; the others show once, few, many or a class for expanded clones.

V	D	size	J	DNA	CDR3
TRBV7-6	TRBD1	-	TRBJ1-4	TGTGCCAGCAGCCCAGGGACAGGGAATGAAAAACTGTTTTTT	CASSPGTGNEKLFF
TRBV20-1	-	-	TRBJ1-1	TGCAGTGCTAGTACAGGGTCCATGAACACTGAAGCTTTCTTT	CSASTGSMNTEAFF
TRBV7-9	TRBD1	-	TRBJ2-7	TGTGCCAGCAGCCCGCAAGTGATTGGACAGGGACTCTACGAGCAGTACTTC	CASSPQVIGQGLYEQYF
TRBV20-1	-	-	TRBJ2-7	TGCAGTGCTCGTAAGACTTACGAGCAGTACTTC	CSARKTYEQYF
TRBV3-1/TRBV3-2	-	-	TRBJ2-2	TGTGCCAGCAGCCCTTATTTCGGGAACCAGGCCGGGGAGCTGTTTTTT	CASSPYFGNQAGELFF
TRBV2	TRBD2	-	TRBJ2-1	TGTGCCAGCAGTGAACTAGCGGGGCGCTCCTACAATGAGCAGTTCTTC	CASSELAGRSYNEQFF
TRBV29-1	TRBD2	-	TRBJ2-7	TGCAGCGTTGTTCTAGCGGGGATCTCGGGCGAGCAGTACTTC	CSVVLAGISGEQYF
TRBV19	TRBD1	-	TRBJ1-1	TGTGCCAGTGTCCGGACAGGCCGGAGCACTGAAGCTTTCTTT	CASVRTGRSTEAFF
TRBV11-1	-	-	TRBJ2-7	TGTGCCAGCAGCTTGAGGCAGGGCTGGTCCTACGAGCAGTACTTC	CASSLRQGWSYEQYF
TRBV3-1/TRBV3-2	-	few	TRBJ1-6	TGTGCCAGCAGCCCTTCGGGATTTGGTTCACCCCTCCACTTT	CASSPSGFGSPLHF
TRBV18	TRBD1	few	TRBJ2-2	TGTGCCAGCCAAAGGACAGGGGTGAACACCGGGGAGCTGTTTTTT	CASQRTGVNTGELFF
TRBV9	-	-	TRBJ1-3	TGTGCCAGCAGCCCTCAACTTCAGGGGACCGGAAACACCATATATTTT	CASSPQLQGTGNTIYF
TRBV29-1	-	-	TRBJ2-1	TGCAGCGCCCATCCGATTGAGATTATTAATTGGCAGTTCTTC	CSAHPIEIINWQFF
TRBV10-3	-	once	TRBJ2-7	TGTGCCATCAGTGAGGTAAAAGGGGAGGCTTACGAGCAGTACTTC	CAISEVKGEAYEQYF
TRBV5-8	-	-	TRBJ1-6	TGTGCCAGCAGTTTTCTCAATTCACCCCTCCACTTT	CASSFLNSPLHF
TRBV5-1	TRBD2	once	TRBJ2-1	TGCGCCAGCAGCCTGGGTGGGACTAGCGGGGTGGATGAGCAGTTCTTC	CASSLGGTSGVDEQFF
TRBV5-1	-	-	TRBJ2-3	TGCGCCAGCAGCGGCCGAGATGACACACCATTCACAGATACGCAGTATTTT	CASSGRDDTPFTDTQYF
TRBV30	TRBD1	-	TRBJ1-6	TGTGCCTGGAGTAGAGGACAGGGGACTGTGGATTCACCCCTCCACTTT	CAWSRGQGTVDSPLHF
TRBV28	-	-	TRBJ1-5	TGTGCCAGCAGTTTAGAGGCCCCTGGGGGGAATCAGCCCCAGCATTTT	CASSLEAPGGNQPQHF
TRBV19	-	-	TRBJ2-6	TGTGCCAGTAGTATCACAGGGATCTCTGGGGCCAACGTCCTGACTTTC	CASSITGISGANVLTF
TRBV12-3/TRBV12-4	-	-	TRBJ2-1	TGTGCCAGCAGTTTAGGCGGAGAGCAGTTCTTC	CASSLGGEQFF
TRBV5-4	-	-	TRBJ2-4	TGTGCCAGCAGCGATTGGGGGGGCGGCCAAAAGGACATTCAGTACTTC	CASSDWGGGQKDIQYF
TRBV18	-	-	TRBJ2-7	TGTGCCAGCTCACTCTCGGTCGGGGGAAGCTCCTACGAGCAGTACTTC	CASSLSVGGSSYEQYF
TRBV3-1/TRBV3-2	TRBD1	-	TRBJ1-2	TGTGCCAGCAGCCCTACAGGGGTTAGAGACTATGGCTACACCTTC	CASSPTGVRDYGYTF
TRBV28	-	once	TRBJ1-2	TGTGCCAGCAGAAGCGGTACGGCATATGGCTACACCTTC	CASRSGTAYGYTF
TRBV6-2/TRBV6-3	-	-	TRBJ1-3	TGTGCCAGCAGTTACTCGGTTACTCGAGGAAACACCATATATTTT	CASSYSVTRGNTIYF
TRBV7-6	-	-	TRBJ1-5	TGTGCCAGCAGTCCACGACAGAGCGATCAGCCCCAGCATTTT	CASSPRQSDQPQHF
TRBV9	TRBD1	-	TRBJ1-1	TGTGCCAGCAGCGCGGCAGGGGGCGCGGGCACTGAAGCTTTCTTT	CASSAAGGAGTEAFF
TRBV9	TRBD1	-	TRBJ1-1	TGTGCCAGCAGCGTAACAGGGGGCGCGGGGACTGAAGCTTTCTTT	CASSVTGGAGTEAFF
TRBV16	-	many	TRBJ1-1	TGTGCCAGCAGGAACAGGGTGAACACTGAAGCTTTCTTT	CASRNRVNTEAFF
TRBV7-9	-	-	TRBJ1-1	TGTGCCAGCAGCTTAACGCAGGGCCCCACTGAAGCTTTCTTT	CASSLTQGPTEAFF
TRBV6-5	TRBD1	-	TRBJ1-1	TGTGCCAGCAGTTCCCGACAGGGGAGAGTAGAAGCTTTCTTT	CASSSRQGRVEAFF
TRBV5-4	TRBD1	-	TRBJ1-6	TGTGCCAGCAGCGGCGGGACAGGAGCCTCCTATAATTCACCCCTCCACTTT	CASSGGTGASYNSPLHF
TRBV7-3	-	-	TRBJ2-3	TGTGCCAGCAGCTTAAACGGCAGGGTCACAGATACGCAGTATTTT	CASSLNGRVTDTQYF
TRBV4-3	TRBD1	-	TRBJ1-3	TGCGCCAGCAGCCAAGGGGACAGGTCATATTTT	CASSQGDRSYF
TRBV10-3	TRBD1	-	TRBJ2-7	TGTGCCATCAGTGGACAGGGGTACGAGCAGTACTTC	CAISGQGYEQYF
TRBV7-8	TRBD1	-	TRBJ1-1	TGTGCCAGCAGCTCACCCGGACAGGGGGCAGTAGTGGGTGTTAACACTGAAGCTTTCTTT	CASSSPGQGAVVGVNTEAFF
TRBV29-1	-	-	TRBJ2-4	TGCAGCGTTGAACTGACGGCGGAGGGAAACATTCAGTACTTC	CSVELTAEGNIQYF
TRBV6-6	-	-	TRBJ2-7	TGTGCCAGCAGCCATGCTTCCCCCACTTGGGAGCAGTACTTC	CASSHASPTWEQYF
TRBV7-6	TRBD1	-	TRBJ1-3	TGTGCCAGCAGCCTTGCGGGAACAGGGGTTGGAAACACCATATATTTT	CASSLAGTGVGNTIYF
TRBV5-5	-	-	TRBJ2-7	TGTGCCAGCAGCTTGGGTTTCCGGAGCCTTTACGAGCAGTACTTC	CASSLGFRSLYEQYF
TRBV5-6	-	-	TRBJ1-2	TGTGCCAGCAGCACCACAGGGAGCTATGGCTACACCTTC	CASSTTGSYGYTF
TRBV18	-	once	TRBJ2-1	TGTGCCAGCTCCTCAGGGCGGGGCCCCTACAATGAGCAGTTCTTC	CASSSGRGPYNEQFF
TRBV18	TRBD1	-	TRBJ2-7	TGTGCCAGCTCACAAAGGGGACAGGGCGAAGAGCAGTACTTC	CASSQRGQGEEQYF
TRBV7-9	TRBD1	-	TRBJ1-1	TGTGCCAGCAGGGGCGGGACAGGGGATACTGAAGCTTTCTTT	CASRGGTGDTEAFF
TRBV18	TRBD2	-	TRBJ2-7	TGTGCCAGCTCACCCGGACTAGCGGGGTTAGGGGAGCAGTACTTC	CASSPGLAGLGEQYF
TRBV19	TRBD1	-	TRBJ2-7	TGTGCCAGTAGTATAGCAGGGGGACGCTACGAGCAGTACTTC	CASSIAGGRYEQYF